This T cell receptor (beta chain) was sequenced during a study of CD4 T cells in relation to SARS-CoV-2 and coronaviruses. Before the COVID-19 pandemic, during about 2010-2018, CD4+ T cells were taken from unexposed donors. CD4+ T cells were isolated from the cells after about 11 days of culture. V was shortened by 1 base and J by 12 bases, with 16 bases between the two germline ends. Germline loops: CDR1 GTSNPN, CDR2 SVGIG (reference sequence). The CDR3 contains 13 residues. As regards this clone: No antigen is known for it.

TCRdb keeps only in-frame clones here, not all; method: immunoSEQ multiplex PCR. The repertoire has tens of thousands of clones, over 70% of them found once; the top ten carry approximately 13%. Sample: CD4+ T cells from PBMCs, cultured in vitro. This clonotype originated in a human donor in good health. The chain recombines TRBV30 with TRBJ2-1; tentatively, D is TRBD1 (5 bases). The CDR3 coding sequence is TGTGCCTGGAGTGACAGCCGGGCTAGGGGGCAGTTCTTC. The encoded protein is CAWSDSRARGQFF.